What follows describes a single T cell receptor beta chain. The data were obtained in a study of blood T cells in healthy people across ages. Donors were healthy Caucasian individuals from Russia aged roughly 6 to 95. Germline V gives CDR1 SGHTA, CDR2 FQGNSA. V lost 2 bases to trimming and J lost 8 bases, with 15 bases between them. The CDR3 spans 14 residues. Combining a sample-barcoded 5' primer with a J-beta primer mix, a second PCR ran for roughly 6 to 12 cycles. From the 5' RACE reads, TCRdb called clonotypes with MiXCR, one entry per CDR3 protein. The table includes around 1.1 million distinct CDR3 sequences, more than 30% detected once.

Sequencing was carried out using blood. This TCR derives from a man aged 18 to 30 in good health. The chain employs TRBV7-2 and TRBJ1-2, with D tentatively TRBD1 (5 bases). The CDR3 DNA reads TGTGCCAGCAGCTTACAACAGGCCGTCTGGGGCTACACCTTC. As protein: CASSLQQAVWGYTF.